Listed below are T cell receptor beta chains from one sample, sequenced in a study of blood T cell repertoires in COVID-19. Sequencing was performed with immunoSEQ multiplex PCR; in TCRdb, only in-frame clones are kept and a portion is missing. Here the sample spans about 160,000 clones, about 80% being singletons. The sample taken for sequencing was peripheral blood. Receptors were obtained from a man between 65 and 85 years old who had recovered from COVID-19. Each CDR3 is given with its conserved first and last residue. Each record gives: J gene, D gene, clone size, V gene, CDR3 protein, CDR3 DNA. The D gene is left open where the match is weak. Only some rows state a clone size, as once, few, many or a class for expanded clones.

TRBJ2-1 NA NA TRBV7-8 CASQLRETEDEQFF TGTGCCAGCCAGCTCCGGGAGACCGAGGATGAGCAGTTCTTC
TRBJ1-2 TRBD1 NA TRBV12-3/TRBV12-4 CASSEDRGYGYTF TGTGCCAGCAGTGAGGACAGGGGCTATGGCTACACCTTC
TRBJ2-1 TRBD2 NA TRBV7-2 CASSRAGTRPNEQFF TGTGCCAGCAGTAGGGCCGGGACTAGACCGAATGAGCAGTTCTTC
TRBJ2-1 NA once TRBV5-1 CASRSWGQDEQFF TGCGCCAGCAGATCTTGGGGGCAGGATGAGCAGTTCTTC
TRBJ1-1 NA NA TRBV29-1 CSVTQRVNTEAFF TGCAGCGTTACCCAGAGGGTGAACACTGAAGCTTTCTTT
TRBJ2-7 TRBD2 NA TRBV4-1 CASSQAEREASYEQYF TGCGCCAGCAGCCAAGCGGAGCGGGAGGCCTCCTACGAGCAGTACTTC
TRBJ2-7 TRBD2 NA TRBV7-9 CASSLAPKSGSSYEQYF TGTGCCAGCAGCTTAGCCCCGAAAAGCGGGAGCTCCTACGAGCAGTACTTC
TRBJ1-5 TRBD1 NA TRBV7-8 CASSLVSAGTVNQPQHF TGTGCCAGCAGCTTAGTTAGCGCCGGGACAGTCAATCAGCCCCAGCATTTT
TRBJ1-4 NA NA TRBV4-1 CASSQLPWAGEKLFF TGCGCCAGCAGCCAACTGCCGTGGGCGGGAGAAAAACTGTTTTTT
TRBJ2-3 TRBD1 once TRBV15 CATSRGGQGTDTQYF TGTGCCACCAGCAGGGGGGGACAGGGAACAGATACGCAGTATTTT
TRBJ1-2 TRBD1 NA TRBV10-1 CASSDGQGFGYTF TGCGCCAGCAGTGACGGACAGGGATTTGGCTACACCTTC
TRBJ1-6 NA NA TRBV6-1 CASSEEGSNSPLHF TGTGCCAGCAGTGAGGAGGGCTCAAATTCACCCCTCCACTTT
TRBJ2-5 NA NA TRBV7-2 CASSFSWEETQYF TGTGCCAGCAGCTTTAGCTGGGAAGAGACCCAGTACTTC
TRBJ1-6 NA NA TRBV5-1 CASSLEGDTYSPLHF TGCGCCAGCAGCTTGGAGGGGGACACGTATTCACCCCTCCACTTT
TRBJ1-1 NA NA TRBV27 CASSSLEGGKTEAFF TGTGCCAGCAGTTCGCTGGAGGGTGGGAAAACTGAAGCTTTCTTT
TRBJ1-2 NA NA TRBV3-1/TRBV3-2 CASSPQAGANYGYTF TGTGCCAGCAGCCCCCAAGCGGGAGCTAACTATGGCTACACCTTC
TRBJ2-1 TRBD2 NA TRBV27 CASSLYPRTSGTYNEQFF TGTGCCAGCAGTCTATACCCCCGGACTAGCGGGACGTACAATGAGCAGTTCTTC
TRBJ2-3 NA NA TRBV9 CASSVGGALRTDTQYF TGTGCCAGCAGCGTTGGGGGGGCGCTCAGAACAGATACGCAGTATTTT
TRBJ2-1 NA NA TRBV7-6 CASSTNGRGSSLYNEQFF TGTGCCAGCAGCACCAACGGACGGGGATCGTCTTTATACAATGAGCAGTTCTTC
TRBJ2-7 NA NA TRBV6-6 CASRQTPGVEQYF TGTGCCAGCAGGCAAACCCCAGGGGTCGAGCAGTACTTC
TRBJ1-3 NA NA TRBV7-2 CASSLGTVLRGGNTIYF TGTGCCAGCAGCTTAGGGACAGTCTTAAGAGGTGGAAACACCATATATTTT
TRBJ2-7 TRBD1 NA TRBV11-3 CASSSGQGAPEQYF TGTGCCAGCAGCTCCGGACAGGGGGCGCCCGAGCAGTACTTC
TRBJ2-1 TRBD2 NA TRBV7-9 CASSGSGSSYNEQFF TGTGCCAGCAGCGGTAGCGGGAGCTCCTACAATGAGCAGTTCTTC
TRBJ2-7 NA NA TRBV28 CASSLLVSPYEQYF TGTGCCAGCAGTTTACTAGTAAGCCCCTACGAGCAGTACTTC
TRBJ1-1 NA few TRBV5-1 CASSSGQNTEAFF TGCGCCAGCAGCTCGGGACAGAACACTGAAGCTTTCTTT
TRBJ1-6 NA few TRBV2 CASSYRVGDSPLHF TGTGCCAGCAGTTACAGGGTAGGGGATTCACCCCTCCACTTT
TRBJ1-2 NA NA TRBV4-1 CASSPYIANYGYTF TGCGCCAGCAGCCCGTATATAGCTAACTATGGCTACACCTTC
TRBJ1-5 NA NA TRBV18 CASSPRGRDPSSSQHF TGTGCCAGCTCACCCAGGGGCAGGGACCCCTCGTCGTCCCAGCATTTT
TRBJ1-5 TRBD1 NA TRBV2 CASSLGQGYQPQHF TGTGCCAGCAGTCTGGGACAGGGATATCAGCCCCAGCATTTT
TRBJ2-6 NA NA TRBV19 CASSIIYGGPGANVLTF TGTGCCAGTAGTATAATTTACGGGGGGCCCGGGGCCAACGTCCTGACTTTC
TRBJ2-1 NA NA TRBV27 CASSLQVDGSYNEQFF TGTGCCAGCAGTCTACAGGTTGACGGATCCTACAATGAGCAGTTCTTC
TRBJ2-7 NA NA TRBV6-5 CASRQGYIYEQYF TGTGCCAGCAGACAGGGTTATATCTACGAGCAGTACTTC
TRBJ2-2 TRBD2 few TRBV9 CASTSGTSGLNTGELFF TGTGCCAGCACCTCCGGGACTAGCGGATTGAACACCGGGGAGCTGTTTTTT
TRBJ1-2 TRBD1 NA TRBV3-1/TRBV3-2 CASSPGQGLYGYTF TGTGCCAGCAGCCCTGGACAGGGTCTTTATGGCTACACCTTC
TRBJ2-7 TRBD2 NA TRBV27 CASSLTSGTEQYF TGTGCCAGCAGTTTAACTAGCGGGACGGAGCAGTACTTC
TRBJ1-2 TRBD1 NA TRBV3-1/TRBV3-2 CASSQLGQGELYGYTF TGTGCCAGCAGCCAACTGGGACAGGGGGAACTCTATGGCTACACCTTC
TRBJ2-3 NA NA TRBV11-2 CASSLGVDTQYF TGTGCCAGCAGCTTAGGCGTGGATACGCAGTATTTT
TRBJ2-5 NA NA TRBV5-1 CASILAPGGGETQYF TGCGCCAGCATCTTGGCCCCAGGGGGAGGAGAGACCCAGTACTTC
TRBJ1-2 NA NA TRBV3-1/TRBV3-2 CASSQDSTNGYTF TGTGCCAGCAGCCAAGATAGCACAAATGGCTACACCTTC
TRBJ2-4 TRBD1 NA TRBV10-1 CASSEGQGWDKNIQYF TGCGCCAGCAGTGAAGGACAGGGTTGGGACAAAAACATTCAGTACTTC
TRBJ2-3 NA NA TRBV18 CASSPLRGSGTSTDTQYF TGTGCCAGCTCACCCCTTAGGGGTAGCGGAACTAGCACAGATACGCAGTATTTT
TRBJ2-5 TRBD1 once TRBV6-2/TRBV6-3 CASSQQGSFRETQYF TGTGCCAGCAGCCAACAGGGGTCTTTTAGGGAGACCCAGTACTTC
TRBJ2-7 TRBD2 NA TRBV12-3/TRBV12-4 CASSPSGRDEQYF TGTGCCAGCAGCCCTAGCGGGAGGGACGAGCAGTACTTC
TRBJ1-6 NA NA TRBV6-5 CASSSSGVLNSPLHF TGTGCCAGCAGCAGCTCGGGGGTCCTTAATTCACCCCTCCACTTT
TRBJ1-1 TRBD1 NA TRBV7-8 CASSLNGQGAPSTEAFF TGTGCCAGCAGCTTAAACGGACAGGGGGCGCCGAGCACTGAAGCTTTCTTT
TRBJ1-6 NA many TRBV5-4 CASSLGTGAGTNSPLHF TGTGCCAGCAGCTTGGGAACGGGAGCGGGGACCAATTCACCCCTCCACTTT
TRBJ1-2 NA NA TRBV30 CAWLPGGNYGYTF TGTGCCTGGCTCCCGGGTGGGAACTATGGCTACACCTTC
TRBJ2-1 TRBD1 NA TRBV5-1 CASSSGTGLNEQFF TGCGCCAGCAGCTCCGGGACAGGGTTAAATGAGCAGTTCTTC
TRBJ1-2 TRBD1 NA TRBV7-9 CASSFGTALYGYTF TGTGCCAGCAGCTTCGGGACAGCTCTCTATGGCTACACCTTC
TRBJ2-5 TRBD2 NA TRBV5-1 CASSLGLAKTQYF TGCGCCAGCAGCTTGGGACTAGCGAAGACCCAGTACTTC
TRBJ2-2 NA NA TRBV5-4 CASSWRGPRTGELFF TGTGCCAGCAGCTGGAGGGGGCCACGGACCGGGGAGCTGTTTTTT
TRBJ2-3 TRBD2 NA TRBV5-6 CASSPRLAGGLDTQYF TGTGCCAGCAGCCCGCGTTTAGCGGGAGGATTAGATACGCAGTATTTT
TRBJ2-7 TRBD2 NA TRBV5-4 CASSPPAGEGYEQYF TGTGCCAGCAGCCCCCCAGCGGGAGAGGGCTACGAGCAGTACTTC
TRBJ2-5 TRBD2 NA TRBV19 CASSIRGGQETQYF TGTGCCAGTAGTATCCGGGGGGGCCAGGAGACCCAGTACTTC
TRBJ2-5 NA NA TRBV7-8 CASSATGISETQYF TGTGCCAGCAGCGCAACAGGGATCTCGGAGACCCAGTACTTC
TRBJ2-5 NA NA TRBV7-9 CASSSSGQETQYF TGTGCCAGCAGCAGCTCAGGTCAAGAGACCCAGTACTTC
TRBJ1-1 NA NA TRBV6-5 CASSYSSGGRTEAFF TGTGCCAGCAGTTACTCTTCCGGGGGTAGGACTGAAGCTTTCTTT